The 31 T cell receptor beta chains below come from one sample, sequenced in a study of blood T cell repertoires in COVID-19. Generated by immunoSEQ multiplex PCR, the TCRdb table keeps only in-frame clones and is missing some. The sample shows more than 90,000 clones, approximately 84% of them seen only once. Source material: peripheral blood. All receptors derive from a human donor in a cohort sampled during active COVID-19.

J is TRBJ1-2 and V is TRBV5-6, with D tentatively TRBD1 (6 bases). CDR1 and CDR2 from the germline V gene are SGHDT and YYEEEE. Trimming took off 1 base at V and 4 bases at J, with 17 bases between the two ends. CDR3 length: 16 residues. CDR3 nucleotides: TGTGCCAGCAGCTTGACGTCATTTCAGGGGCGCTATGGCTACACCTTC. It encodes CASSLTSFQGRYGYTF. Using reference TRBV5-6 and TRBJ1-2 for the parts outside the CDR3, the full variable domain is DAGVTQSPTHLIKTRGQQVTLRCSPKSGHDTVSWYQQALGQGPQFIFQYYEEEERQRGNFPDRFSGHQFPNYSSELNVNALLLGDSALYLCASSLTSFQGRYGYTFGSGTRLTVV.

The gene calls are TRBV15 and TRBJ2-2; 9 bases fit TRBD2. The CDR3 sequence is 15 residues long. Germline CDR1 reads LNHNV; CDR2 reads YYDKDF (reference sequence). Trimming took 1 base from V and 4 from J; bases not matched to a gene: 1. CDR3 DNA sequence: TGTGCCACCAGCAGAGCTAGCGGGACCACCGGGGAGCTGTTTTTT. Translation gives CATSRASGTTGELFF.

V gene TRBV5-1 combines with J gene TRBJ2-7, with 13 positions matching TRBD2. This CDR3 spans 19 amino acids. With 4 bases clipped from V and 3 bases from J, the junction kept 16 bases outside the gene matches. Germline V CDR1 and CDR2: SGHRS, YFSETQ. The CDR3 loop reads CASSLWTSGGTIRGYEQYF. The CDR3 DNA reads TGCGCCAGCAGCCTCTGGACTAGCGGGGGAACCATCAGGGGCTACGAGCAGTACTTC.

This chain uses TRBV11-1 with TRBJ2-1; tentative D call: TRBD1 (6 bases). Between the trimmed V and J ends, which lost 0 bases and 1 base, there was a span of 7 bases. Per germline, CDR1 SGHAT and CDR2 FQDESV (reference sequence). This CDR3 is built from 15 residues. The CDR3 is CASSLATGSYNEQFF. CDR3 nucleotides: TGTGCCAGCAGCTTAGCGACAGGTTCCTACAATGAGCAGTTCTTC.

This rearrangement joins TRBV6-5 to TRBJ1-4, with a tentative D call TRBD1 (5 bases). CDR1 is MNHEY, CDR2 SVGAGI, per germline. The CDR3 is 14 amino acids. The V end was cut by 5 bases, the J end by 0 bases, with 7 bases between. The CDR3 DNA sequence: TGTGCCAGCAGTATGACAGCAACTAATGAAAAACTGTTTTTT. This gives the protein CASSMTATNEKLFF.

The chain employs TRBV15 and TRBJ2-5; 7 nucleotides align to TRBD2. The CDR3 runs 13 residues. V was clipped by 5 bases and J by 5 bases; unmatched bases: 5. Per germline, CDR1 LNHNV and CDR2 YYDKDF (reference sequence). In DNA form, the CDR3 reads TGTGCCACCAGCGAGTTAGCGGGTGAGACCCAGTACTTC. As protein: CATSELAGETQYF.

The CDR3 protein is CASSNLDGIGYGYTF. Here the CDR3 DNA reads TGTGCCAGCAGTAACTTGGACGGGATTGGTTATGGCTACACCTTC. The chain carries TRBV27 and TRBJ1-2, with D unclear. Germline V lookup: CDR1 MNHEY, CDR2 SMNVEV (reference sequence). V lost 5 bases to trimming and J lost 5 bases, with 18 bases between them. This CDR3 comprises 15 residues.

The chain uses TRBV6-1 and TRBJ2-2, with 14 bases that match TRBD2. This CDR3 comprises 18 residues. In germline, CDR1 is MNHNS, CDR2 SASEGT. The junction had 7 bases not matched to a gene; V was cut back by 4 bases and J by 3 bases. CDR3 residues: CASSGGLAGEPYTGELFF. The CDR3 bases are TGTGCCAGCAGTGGGGGACTAGCGGGAGAGCCATACACCGGGGAGCTGTTTTTT.

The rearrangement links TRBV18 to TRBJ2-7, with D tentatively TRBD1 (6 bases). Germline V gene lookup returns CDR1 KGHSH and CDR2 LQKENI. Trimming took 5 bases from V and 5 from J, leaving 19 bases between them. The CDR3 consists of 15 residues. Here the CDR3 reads CASSTLDSGANEQYF. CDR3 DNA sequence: TGTGCCAGCTCAACCCTCGATTCAGGGGCAAACGAGCAGTACTTC.

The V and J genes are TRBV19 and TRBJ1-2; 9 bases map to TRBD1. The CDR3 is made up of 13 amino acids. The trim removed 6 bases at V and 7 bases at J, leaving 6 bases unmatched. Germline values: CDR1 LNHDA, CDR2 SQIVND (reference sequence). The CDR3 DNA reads TGTGCCAGTAGGACCGACAGGGGGGTTGGCTACACCTTC. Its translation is CASRTDRGVGYTF. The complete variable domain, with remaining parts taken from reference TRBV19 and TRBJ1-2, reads DGGITQSPKYLFRKEGQNVTLSCEQNLNHDAMYWYRQDPGQGLRLIYYSQIVNDFQKGDIAEGYSVSREKKESFPLTVTSAQKNPTAFYLCASRTDRGVGYTFGSGTRLTVV.

CDR3 loop: CASSDSSQGGAYNEQFF. DNA of the CDR3: TGTGCCAGCAGTGACTCGTCCCAGGGGGGAGCCTACAATGAGCAGTTCTTC. The chain recombines TRBV6-4 with TRBJ2-1; D perhaps matches TRBD1 (7 bases). V shed 0 bases and J shed 2 bases, with 14 bases lying between them. This CDR3 is 17 amino acids long. Germline loops: CDR1 MRHNA, CDR2 SNTAGT.

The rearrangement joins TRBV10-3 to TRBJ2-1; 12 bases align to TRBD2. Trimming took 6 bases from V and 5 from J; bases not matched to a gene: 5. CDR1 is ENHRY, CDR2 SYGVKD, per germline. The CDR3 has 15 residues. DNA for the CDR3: TGTGCCATCAGCTGGACTAGCGGGGCACACAATGAGCAGTTCTTC. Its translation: CAISWTSGAHNEQFF.

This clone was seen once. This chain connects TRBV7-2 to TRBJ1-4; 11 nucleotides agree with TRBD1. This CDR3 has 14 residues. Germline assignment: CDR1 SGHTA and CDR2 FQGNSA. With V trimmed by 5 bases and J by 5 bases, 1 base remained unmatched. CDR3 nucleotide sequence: TGTGCCAGCAGCCGGGACAGGGGGAATGAAAAACTGTTTTTT. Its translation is CASSRDRGNEKLFF. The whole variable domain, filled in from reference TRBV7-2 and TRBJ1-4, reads GAGVSQSPSNKVTEKGKDVELRCDPISGHTALYWYRQSLGQGLEFLIYFQGNSAPDKSGLPSDRFSAERTGGSVSTLTIQRTQQEDSAVYLCASSRDRGNEKLFFGSGTQLSVL.

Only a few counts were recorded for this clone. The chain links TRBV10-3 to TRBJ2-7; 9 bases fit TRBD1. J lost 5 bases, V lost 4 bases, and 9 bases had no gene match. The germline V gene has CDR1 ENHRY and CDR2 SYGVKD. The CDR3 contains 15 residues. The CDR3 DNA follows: TGTGCCATCAGTGGGGCCGGGACAGGGTCCCACGAGCAGTACTTC. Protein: CAISGAGTGSHEQYF.

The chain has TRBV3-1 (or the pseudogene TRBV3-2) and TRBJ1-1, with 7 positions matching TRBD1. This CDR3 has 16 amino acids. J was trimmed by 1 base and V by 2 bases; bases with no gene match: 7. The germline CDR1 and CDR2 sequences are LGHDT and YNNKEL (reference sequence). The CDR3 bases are TGTGCCAGCAGCCAACGTGACAGGGTGCCGAACACTGAAGCTTTCTTT. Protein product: CASSQRDRVPNTEAFF.

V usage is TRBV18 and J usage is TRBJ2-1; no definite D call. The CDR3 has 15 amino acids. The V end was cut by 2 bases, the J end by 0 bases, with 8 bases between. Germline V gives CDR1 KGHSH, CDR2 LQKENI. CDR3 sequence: CASSPGQLSYNEQFF. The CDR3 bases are TGTGCCAGCTCACCAGGGCAGCTCTCCTACAATGAGCAGTTCTTC.

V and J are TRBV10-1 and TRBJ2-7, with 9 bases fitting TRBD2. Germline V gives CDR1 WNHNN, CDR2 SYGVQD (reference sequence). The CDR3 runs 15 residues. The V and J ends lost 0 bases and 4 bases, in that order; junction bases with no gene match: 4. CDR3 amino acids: CASSESSGRKYEQYF. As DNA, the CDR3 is TGCGCCAGCAGTGAGTCGAGCGGGAGGAAGTACGAGCAGTACTTC.

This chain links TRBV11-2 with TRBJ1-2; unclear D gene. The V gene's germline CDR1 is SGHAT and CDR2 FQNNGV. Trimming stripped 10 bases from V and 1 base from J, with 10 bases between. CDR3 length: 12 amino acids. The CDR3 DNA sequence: TGTGCCACCAGACCAGATAACTATGGCTACACCTTC. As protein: CATRPDNYGYTF.

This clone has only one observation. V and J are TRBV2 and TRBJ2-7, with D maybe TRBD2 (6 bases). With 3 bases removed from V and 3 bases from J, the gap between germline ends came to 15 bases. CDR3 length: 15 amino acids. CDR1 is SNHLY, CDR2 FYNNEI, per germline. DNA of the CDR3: TGTGCCAGCAGTGATGGAGGGCCCTATATCTACGAGCAGTACTTC. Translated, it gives CASSDGGPYIYEQYF.

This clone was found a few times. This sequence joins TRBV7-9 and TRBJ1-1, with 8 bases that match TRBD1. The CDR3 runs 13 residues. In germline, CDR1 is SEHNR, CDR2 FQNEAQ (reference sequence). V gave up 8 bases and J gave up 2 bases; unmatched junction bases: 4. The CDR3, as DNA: TGTGCCAGCCACCAGGGGGCCAACACTGAAGCTTTCTTT. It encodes CASHQGANTEAFF.

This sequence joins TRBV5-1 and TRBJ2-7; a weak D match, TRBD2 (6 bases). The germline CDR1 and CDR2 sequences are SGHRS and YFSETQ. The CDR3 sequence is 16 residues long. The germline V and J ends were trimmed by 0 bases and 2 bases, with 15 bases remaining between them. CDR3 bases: TGCGCCAGCAGCTTGGCCTCGGCGGGACCCACCTACGAGCAGTACTTC. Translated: CASSLASAGPTYEQYF.

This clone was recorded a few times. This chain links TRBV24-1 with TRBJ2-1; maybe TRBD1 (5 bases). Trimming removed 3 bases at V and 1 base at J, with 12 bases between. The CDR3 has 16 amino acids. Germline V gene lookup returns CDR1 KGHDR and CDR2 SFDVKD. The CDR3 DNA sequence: TGTGCCACCAGTGATCCTCAGGGTATGTCCTACAATGAGCAGTTCTTC. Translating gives CATSDPQGMSYNEQFF.

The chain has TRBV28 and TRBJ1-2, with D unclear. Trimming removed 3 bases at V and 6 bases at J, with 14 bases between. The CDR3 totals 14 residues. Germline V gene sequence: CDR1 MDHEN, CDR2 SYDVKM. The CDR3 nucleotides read TGTGCCAGCAGTTTTACGAGGGCCAGGAATGGCTACACCTTC. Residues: CASSFTRARNGYTF.

CDR3 bases: TGTGCCAGCACGCCAGGAAACGAGCAGTACTTC. This encodes CASTPGNEQYF. The V gene is TRBV7-2, the J gene TRBJ2-7, with no clear D. The CDR3 loop spans 11 amino acids. The germline CDR1 and CDR2 sequences are SGHTA and FQGNSA. V was trimmed by 7 bases and J by 5 bases, leaving 9 bases between them.

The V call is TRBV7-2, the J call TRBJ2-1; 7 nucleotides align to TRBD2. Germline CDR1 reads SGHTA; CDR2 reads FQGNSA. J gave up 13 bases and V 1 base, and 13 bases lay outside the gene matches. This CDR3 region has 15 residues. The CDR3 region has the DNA TGTGCCAGCAGCTTAGAAATGGGCGGGGGAACGCCCCAGTTCTTC. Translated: CASSLEMGGGTPQFF.

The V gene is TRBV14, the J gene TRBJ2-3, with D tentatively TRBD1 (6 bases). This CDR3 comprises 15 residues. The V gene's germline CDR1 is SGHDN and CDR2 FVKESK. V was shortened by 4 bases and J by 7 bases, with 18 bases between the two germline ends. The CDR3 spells CASSLNPGAVNTQYF. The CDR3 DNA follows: TGTGCCAGCAGCCTTAATCCAGGGGCCGTGAATACGCAGTATTTT.

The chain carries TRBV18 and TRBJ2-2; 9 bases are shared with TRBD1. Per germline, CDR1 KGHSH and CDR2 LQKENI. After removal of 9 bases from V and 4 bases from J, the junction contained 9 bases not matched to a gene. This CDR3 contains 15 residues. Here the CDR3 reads CASSTTTGGTGELFF. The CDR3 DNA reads TGTGCCAGTTCAACTACGACAGGGGGCACCGGGGAGCTGTTTTTT.

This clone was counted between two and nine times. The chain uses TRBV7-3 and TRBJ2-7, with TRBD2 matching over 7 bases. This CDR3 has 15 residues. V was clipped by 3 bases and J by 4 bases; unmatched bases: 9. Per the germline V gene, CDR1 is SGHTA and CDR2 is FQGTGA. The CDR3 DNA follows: TGTGCCAGCAGCTTCGGGGCGGGGGTACCTTACGAGCAGTACTTC. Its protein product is CASSFGAGVPYEQYF.

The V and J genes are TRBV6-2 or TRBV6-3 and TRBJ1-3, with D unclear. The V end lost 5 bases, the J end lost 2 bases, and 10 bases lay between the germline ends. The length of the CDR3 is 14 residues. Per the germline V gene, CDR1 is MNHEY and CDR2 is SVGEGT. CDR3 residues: CASSLPSPGNTIYF. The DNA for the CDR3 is TGTGCCAGCAGTCTCCCGTCCCCTGGAAACACCATATATTTT.

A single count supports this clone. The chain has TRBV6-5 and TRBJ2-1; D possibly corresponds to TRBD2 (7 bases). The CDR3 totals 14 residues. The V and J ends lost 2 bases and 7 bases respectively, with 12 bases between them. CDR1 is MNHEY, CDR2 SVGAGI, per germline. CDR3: CASSYGGAGNEQFF. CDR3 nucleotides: TGTGCCAGCAGTTACGGGGGGGCCGGGAATGAGCAGTTCTTC.

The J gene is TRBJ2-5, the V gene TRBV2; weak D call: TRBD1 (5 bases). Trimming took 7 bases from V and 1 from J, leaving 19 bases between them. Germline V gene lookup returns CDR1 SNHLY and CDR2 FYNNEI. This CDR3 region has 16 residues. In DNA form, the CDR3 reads TGTGCCAGCAAGGGGAATCCTTCTAGATCCCAAGAGACCCAGTACTTC. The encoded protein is CASKGNPSRSQETQYF.